One T cell receptor (beta chain) is described in this entry. In this sample, this clonotype turned up once. Which antigen it targets is not known. No qualities accompany the bases; no much larger clone lies one base away. One read is thin evidence. In the ophthalmopathy patients, disease was moderately to severely active, with a Clinical Activity Score of 3 or more, a NOSPECS grade of 4 or more, and a duration of less than 3 months. The study excluded patients with uncontrolled infections, other autoimmune diseases, pregnancy or lactation. Diagnoses were established on the basis of clinical symptoms, serum thyroxine and TRAb, thyroid ultrasound, and orbital computed tomography. PBMCs were isolated from more than 8 ml of fresh peripheral blood by Ficoll-Paque density gradient centrifugation. Total RNA was extracted with Trizol reagent, and quality was checked on an Agilent 2100 Bioanalyzer. This sample was taken from a study of T cells in Graves' hyperthyroidism and ophthalmopathy (dated by TCRdb to between 2018 and 2020). Notes on the research overall: Peripheral blood samples were taken at the time of initial diagnosis, prior to any treatment. Once sampling was done, hyperthyroidism patients were given methimazole at a starting dose of 30 mg daily, whereas ophthalmopathy patients were given high-dose intravenous methylprednisolone. Prospective prediction of ophthalmopathy was tested in an independent validation cohort consisting of under 20 hyperthyroidism patients and some 15 patients who later progressed to ophthalmopathy. To identify distinguishing TCR V-J signatures, a discovery cohort of around 100 patients was used, comprising 40 to 45 with Graves' ophthalmopathy and some 57 with stable Graves' hyperthyroidism. According to the paper, TCR Vbeta CDR3 sequencing was carried out on 135 peripheral blood samples, which came from approximately 43 ophthalmopathy, 70 to 80 hyperthyroidism and 17 progressor patients. In addition, the study compared T-cell repertoires in thyroid tissue and in blood from 6 or 7 Graves' hyperthyroidism patients. The roughly 99 discovery patients were divided at random into training and test sets in a 7:3 ratio.

Results and caveats for the whole study, not just this receptor: During validation, the model predicted progression to ophthalmopathy a median of about 5.9 months ahead of onset, with 70.59% sensitivity and roughly 72% specificity. Most expanded thyroid clonotypes (frequency above 0.001) were also detected in blood, suggesting blood repertoires may reflect thyroid immune responses. Ophthalmopathy was separated from stable hyperthyroidism by a 13 V-J signature model, with 87.88% sensitivity and 81% to 83% specificity obtained in cross-validation and 80%/75% obtained in testing. Sample size was not statistically predetermined, and blinding of investigators to group allocation was not performed.

The TCR beta CDR3 regions were amplified from RNA transcripts. For the first round of RT-PCR on the TCR CDR3, the HTBI primer set was used together with the Qiagen OneStep RT-PCR kit. Libraries were constructed in a second round of multiplex PCR, after which size selection and purification were performed. Libraries were sequenced paired-end with 100 bp reads on an Illumina HiSeq2000. The study's processing was this. SOAPnuke was used to process the raw data, throwing out any read that contained adapters or uncalled bases, had a mean Phred below 15, or lacked an exact constant-primer or identifier match. COPE v1.2.5 was used to merge the high-quality paired reads, and each unique nucleotide sequence was defined as a clonotype. MiTCR v1.1 was used to align clonotypes to the IMGT TRBV, TRBD and TRBJ reference segments. Analysis was restricted to V-J combinations with a frequency above 0.0001, which covered roughly 99% of repertoires. The TCS score was defined as the ratio of F50 (clonal expansion) to E x V (chaos), calculated using BLOSUM62-based TCRdist between CDR3 peptides within each V-J. Welch's t-statistics and random forest reduced roughly 500 V-J features to 10 to 15, which were used in a naive Bayes classifier (R e1071). Using fastp trimming at Q25 and MiXCR clonotype assembly, TCRdb reanalyzed the public sequencing data and kept in-frame beta chains. CDR3 protein duplicates are merged, each entry listing the most common genes and DNA. It is TCRdb's table, rather than the study itself, that gives the V and J calls and clone size. This sample is represented by around 620,000 distinct CDR3 sequences; about 14% of them were singletons. Around 7% of the sample goes to the ten largest clones.

As encoded in the germline V gene, CDR1 is MDHEN while CDR2 is SYDVKM. The junction carries 13 bases between V and J, which are trimmed by 4 bases and 0 bases respectively. The CDR3 has 16 amino acids, counting the end cysteine and phenylalanine. Of all the DNA, just the CDR3 is kept, 48 bases in frame from base 1. The sequencing input was blood. The chain couples TRBV28 to TRBJ2-1; the D gene cannot be named for sure. This TCR was recovered from a woman between 18 and 29 years old with Graves' ophthalmopathy. The CDR3 amino acid sequence is: CASSSLAASSYNEQFF. The sequenced DNA: TGTGCCAGCAGTTCCTTAGCTGCGAGCTCCTACAATGAGCAGTTCTTC.